These 27 T cell receptor beta chains came from one sample sequenced in a study of blood T cell repertoires in COVID-19. Only in-frame clones appear in the TCRdb table, and some are missing; sequencing was by immunoSEQ multiplex PCR. The sample shows fewer than 90,000 clones, around 75% of them seen only once. The material sequenced was peripheral blood. The receptors were sampled from a man between 65 and 80 years old with COVID-19, enrolled during active disease.

The chain carries TRBV18 and TRBJ1-6; D remains unclear. CDR1 is KGHSH and CDR2 is LQKENI in the germline V gene. The V end lost 2 bases, the J end lost 14 bases, and 13 bases lay between the germline ends. CDR3 size: 13 residues. CDR3 protein: CASSPNSRTSLHF. CDR3 in DNA: TGTGCCAGCTCACCAAACTCCCGAACGTCCCTCCACTTT.

This clone was recorded a few times. The chain couples TRBV15 to TRBJ1-5; 7 bases line up with TRBD1. The J segment lost 4 bases and the V segment lost 0 bases, leaving 6 bases of the junction unmatched. The CDR3 has 16 amino acids. Looked up from germline, CDR1 is LNHNV and CDR2 is YYDKDF (reference sequence). Here the CDR3 DNA reads TGTGCCACCAGCAGAGAGAGCTCGACAGGGAATCAGCCCCAGCATTTT. It codes for CATSRESSTGNQPQHF.

This chain connects TRBV19 to TRBJ2-7, with D possibly being TRBD1 (6 bases). V was pared by 3 bases and J by 4 bases, with 10 bases between. The CDR3 has 13 amino acids. CDR1 and CDR2 from the germline V gene are LNHDA and SQIVND (reference sequence). The CDR3 DNA sequence: TGTGCCAGTAGTATCGGCAGGGGTTACGAGCAGTACTTC. Translating it yields CASSIGRGYEQYF.

V and J are TRBV24-1 and TRBJ1-2; TRBD1 matches at 11 bases. The CDR3 extends over 15 amino acids. V was clipped by 2 bases and J by 5 bases; unmatched bases: 3. In germline, CDR1 is KGHDR, CDR2 SFDVKD. Here the CDR3 reads CATSDSRDRGYGYTF. For the CDR3, the DNA is TGTGCCACCAGTGATTCCCGGGACAGGGGGTATGGCTACACCTTC.

This rearrangement joins TRBV2 to TRBJ1-6, with D unresolved. The CDR3 is made up of 16 amino acids. V was clipped by 4 bases and J by 7 bases, with 17 bases between them. CDR1 and CDR2 (germline): SNHLY, FYNNEI. The CDR3 here is CASSGPLIPLNSPLHF. DNA for the CDR3: TGTGCCAGCAGTGGGCCCCTGATTCCTCTCAATTCACCCCTCCACTTT.

V is TRBV9 and J is TRBJ2-1; 12 positions match TRBD2. J lost 7 bases, V lost 7 bases, and 6 bases had no gene match. Germline CDR1 SGDLS, CDR2 YYNGEE. The CDR3 totals 14 residues. In DNA form, the CDR3 reads TGTGCCAGCTCTAGCGGGGGGGCCGGGAATGAGCAGTTCTTC. The encoded protein is CASSSGGAGNEQFF.

CDR3: CASRLGTGEEKLFF. The CDR3 DNA sequence: TGTGCCAGCAGACTCGGGACAGGGGAAGAAAAACTGTTTTTT. The rearrangement uses TRBV27 and TRBJ1-4; 10 nucleotides match TRBD1. CDR3 length: 14 residues. Germline V gene lookup returns CDR1 MNHEY and CDR2 SMNVEV (reference sequence). V was clipped by 6 bases and J by 8 bases; unmatched bases: 6. Looking up the rest from reference TRBV27 and TRBJ1-4 gives the full variable domain: EAQVTQNPRYLITVTGKKLTVTCSQNMNHEYMSWYRQDPGLGLRQIYYSMNVEVTDKGDVPEGYKVSRKEKRNFPLILESPSPNQTSLYFCASRLGTGEEKLFFGSGTQLSVL.

The V gene is TRBV15, the J gene TRBJ1-1; perhaps TRBD1 as D (6 bases). The germline V and J ends were trimmed by 6 bases and 5 bases, with 16 bases remaining between them. The CDR3 totals 14 residues. The germline V gene has CDR1 LNHNV and CDR2 YYDKDF (reference sequence). The CDR3 sequence is CATRADGGRTEAFF. CDR3 nucleotides: TGTGCCACCAGAGCCGACGGGGGGCGGACTGAAGCTTTCTTT. The full variable domain, its missing parts supplied by reference TRBV15 and TRBJ1-1, is DAMVIQNPRYQVTQFGKPVTLSCSQTLNHNVMYWYQQKSSQAPKLLFHYYDKDFNNEADTPDNFQSRRPNTSFCFLDIRSPGLGDTAMYLCATRADGGRTEAFFGQGTRLTVV.

This chain uses TRBV18 with TRBJ2-7, with D maybe TRBD2 (6 bases). With 2 bases removed from V and 0 bases from J, the gap between germline ends came to 14 bases. The CDR3 runs to 16 residues. Germline CDR1 KGHSH, CDR2 LQKENI. In DNA, the CDR3 is TGTGCCAGCTCACCATCCGGGACTCTTAGCTCCTACGAGCAGTACTTC. Translated: CASSPSGTLSSYEQYF.

The gene calls are TRBV7-8 and TRBJ1-1; D unresolved. V gave up 0 bases and J gave up 6 bases, with 8 bases separating them. The CDR3 runs 13 residues. Germline-derived CDR1 and CDR2 are SGHVS and FQNEAQ. The CDR3 region is CASSLAGHPEAFF. CDR3 coding DNA: TGTGCCAGCAGCTTAGCGGGCCATCCTGAAGCTTTCTTT.

The rearrangement uses TRBV19 and TRBJ2-1, with TRBD2 matching 14 bases. J gave up 2 bases and V 3 bases, and 12 bases lay outside the gene matches. Germline V gene data show CDR1 as LNHDA and CDR2 as SQIVND (reference sequence). This CDR3 is 20 amino acids long. CDR3 nucleotides: TGTGCCAGTAGTATGAGGCCCCGGACTAGCGGGGGGAAGACCTACAATGAGCAGTTCTTC. Its translation is CASSMRPRTSGGKTYNEQFF.

The CDR3 nucleotides read TGTGCCAGCAGTTCAGGGTGGAATCAGCCCCAGCATTTT. Its protein product is CASSSGWNQPQHF. V gene TRBV27 combines with J gene TRBJ1-5; perhaps TRBD1 as D (5 bases). Trimming stripped 4 bases from V and 4 bases from J, with 8 bases between. The CDR3 extends over 13 amino acids. Germline CDR1 MNHEY, CDR2 SMNVEV (reference sequence).

This clone was detected only a few times. The rearrangement links TRBV30 to TRBJ2-7; a possible D gene is TRBD2 (5 bases). Germline CDR1 is GTSNPN and CDR2 is SVGIG (reference sequence). The length of the CDR3 is 14 residues. Trimming removed 0 bases at V and 3 bases at J, with 12 bases between. Here the CDR3 DNA reads TGTGCCTGGAGTGTATCGGGGAGTGGCTACGAGCAGTACTTC. The encoded protein is CAWSVSGSGYEQYF.

The genes are TRBV4-3 and TRBJ1-6; D uncertain. In germline, CDR1 is LGHNA, CDR2 YSLEER. The CDR3 covers 18 residues. The V end lost 0 bases, the J end lost 0 bases, and 12 bases lay between the germline ends. The CDR3 sequence is CASSQETYGSSYNSPLHF. CDR3 coding DNA: TGCGCCAGCAGCCAAGAGACGTACGGGAGCTCCTATAATTCACCCCTCCACTTT.

The rearrangement uses TRBV6-5 and TRBJ1-2; D call uncertain. The germline CDR1 and CDR2 sequences are MNHEY and SVGAGI. V lost 6 bases to trimming and J lost 7 bases, with 12 bases between them. This CDR3 comprises 12 residues. The CDR3 protein is CASSTPPGGYTF. The DNA for the CDR3 is TGTGCCAGCAGCACCCCCCCGGGTGGCTACACCTTC.

This chain links TRBV6-5 with TRBJ1-5, with TRBD1 identical over 7 bases. V was pared by 6 bases and J by 3 bases, with 8 bases of the junction left unmatched. The CDR3 is made up of 15 amino acids. The germline gives CDR1 MNHEY, CDR2 SVGAGI. CDR3 DNA: TGTGCCAGCAGAACACTACAGGGGAACAATCAGCCCCAGCATTTT. Protein product: CASRTLQGNNQPQHF.

This clone was seen once. The chain recombines TRBV18 with TRBJ1-1; D is perhaps TRBD1 (6 bases). The V gene lost 2 bases and the J gene lost 5 bases, with 9 bases spanning the gap. CDR1 and CDR2 (germline): KGHSH, LQKENI. This CDR3 spans 13 amino acids. The CDR3 sequence: CASSPGGRTEAFF. The CDR3 DNA reads TGTGCCAGCTCACCAGGGGGCAGAACTGAAGCTTTCTTT.

The chain carries TRBV11-2 and TRBJ2-7; a possible D gene is TRBD1 (6 bases). Per germline, CDR1 SGHAT and CDR2 FQNNGV. V was trimmed by 5 bases and J by 1 base, leaving 15 bases between them. The CDR3 contains 15 residues. CDR3 protein: CASSLLMDSSYEQYF. CDR3 sequence (DNA): TGTGCCAGCAGCCTACTGATGGACAGTTCCTACGAGCAGTACTTC.

This clone was counted only a few times. V gene TRBV28 combines with J gene TRBJ1-1; D may be TRBD1 (5 bases). The CDR3 totals 14 residues. The V gene's germline CDR1 is MDHEN and CDR2 SYDVKM. Trimming cost V 2 bases and J 5 bases, with 12 bases left between them. Here the CDR3 DNA reads TGTGCCAGCAGTTTAGCGGGGGTGCGGACTGAAGCTTTCTTT. It is translated as CASSLAGVRTEAFF.

The genes are TRBV28 and TRBJ2-3; TRBD1 agrees at 8 bases. This CDR3 is built from 15 residues. Germline V lookup: CDR1 MDHEN, CDR2 SYDVKM. After removal of 6 bases from V and 1 base from J, the junction contained 6 bases not matched to a gene. The CDR3 here is CASREETGGTDTQYF. The CDR3 nucleotides read TGTGCCAGCAGAGAGGAGACAGGGGGCACAGATACGCAGTATTTT.

The V call is TRBV11-3, the J call TRBJ2-7; no reliable D call. Germline assignment: CDR1 SGHNT and CDR2 YENEEA. This CDR3 has 10 residues. The V gene lost 8 bases and the J gene lost 7 bases, with 9 bases spanning the gap. In DNA form, the CDR3 reads TGTGCCAGCCCCACGAGGGAGCAGTACTTC. Protein sequence: CASPTREQYF. Combining the CDR3 with reference TRBV11-3 and TRBJ2-7 gives the whole variable domain EAGVVQSPRYKIIEKKQPVAFWCNPISGHNTLYWYLQNLGQGPELLIRYENEEAVDDSQLPKDRFSAERLKGVDSTLKIQPAELGDSAVYLCASPTREQYFGPGTRLTVT.

Of note for this clone: The junction departs from the called germline gene at one end, perhaps through a read error. The CDR3 region has the DNA TGTGCTAGCAGCCCGGACACCCAAGAGACCCAGTACTTC. Protein: CASSPDTQETQYF. This chain uses TRBV7-7 with TRBJ2-5, with D perhaps matching TRBD1 (5 bases). Germline assignment: CDR1 SSHAT and CDR2 FNYEAQ (reference sequence). The CDR3 is 13 amino acids.

The chain couples TRBV6-5 to TRBJ2-5, with D perhaps matching TRBD2 (5 bases). The CDR3 spans 14 residues. CDR1 and CDR2 (germline): MNHEY, SVGAGI. Trimming took 4 bases from V and 1 from J, leaving 10 bases between them. CDR3 amino acids: CASSSPGTQETQYF. The CDR3 DNA is TGTGCCAGCAGTTCCCCGGGAACCCAAGAGACCCAGTACTTC.

The V gene is TRBV10-3, the J gene TRBJ1-6, with D tentatively TRBD1 (5 bases). Germline V gives CDR1 ENHRY, CDR2 SYGVKD. CDR3 length equals 16 residues. The V and J ends lost 0 bases and 10 bases respectively, with 16 bases between them. The DNA for the CDR3 is TGTGCCATCAGTGAGTCTCTGGGCCCAGGACAATCACCCCTCCACTTT. Its protein product is CAISESLGPGQSPLHF.

This clone was observed a single time. The chain is built from TRBV5-1 and TRBJ2-3; 7 bases are a match to TRBD1. This CDR3 contains 16 residues. With 4 bases clipped from V and 0 bases from J, the junction kept 8 bases outside the gene matches. Germline V gene data show CDR1 as SGHRS and CDR2 as YFSETQ. CDR3: CASSGLTGSSTDTQYF. The CDR3 nucleotides are TGCGCCAGCAGCGGTTTGACAGGGTCGAGCACAGATACGCAGTATTTT.

This chain connects TRBV6-5 to TRBJ1-2; unclear D gene. Trimming removed 7 bases from V and 3 bases from J, with 18 bases in between. This CDR3 spans 15 amino acids. Germline assignment: CDR1 MNHEY and CDR2 SVGAGI. The CDR3 DNA is TGTGCCAGCAAACTTCGAGGGAGGCTTGACTATGGCTACACCTTC. Translated, it gives CASKLRGRLDYGYTF.

V gene TRBV10-3 combines with J gene TRBJ1-3; tentatively, D is TRBD1 (6 bases). This CDR3 is 15 amino acids long. V dropped 6 bases and J dropped 4 bases, with 16 bases sitting between them. CDR1 and CDR2 from the germline V gene are ENHRY and SYGVKD. In nucleotides, the CDR3 is TGTGCCATCAGCCTGGGACAAAAGGTCGGAAACACCATATATTTT. Its protein product is CAISLGQKVGNTIYF.